Following are 28 T cell receptor beta chains from one sample sequenced in a study of cytomegalovirus exposure and HLA in healthy donors. PCR was performed using 60 Vbeta and 13 Jbeta primers. Method: immunoSEQ multiplex PCR; TCRdb's copy keeps in-frame clones and lacks some. The sample lists over 150,000 clones, roughly 87% seen once, with about 0.21% in the top ten. The sample taken for sequencing was PBMCs. Every receptor here comes from a girl under three years old in good health and CMV-seronegative.

The V call is TRBV27, the J call TRBJ2-1; D is possibly TRBD2 (5 bases). V gave up 5 bases and J gave up 5 bases, with 19 bases separating them. CDR1 and CDR2 (germline): MNHEY, SMNVEV (reference sequence). This CDR3 comprises 16 residues. Written as DNA, the CDR3 is TGTGCCAGCAGTCGGGGTTGGGGTCGGATCGACAATGAGCAGTTCTTC. Translated, it gives CASSRGWGRIDNEQFF.

V usage is TRBV4-1 and J usage is TRBJ2-1; TRBD2 agrees at 8 bases. V lost 4 bases, J lost 2 bases, and 7 bases stayed unmatched. In germline, CDR1 is MGHRA, CDR2 YSYEKL. CDR3 length: 16 residues. CDR3 sequence reads: CASSPRTSGAYNEQFF. The CDR3 DNA is TGCGCCAGCAGCCCCCGAACTAGCGGTGCCTACAATGAGCAGTTCTTC.

The chain is built from TRBV4-1 and TRBJ2-5; TRBD2 agrees at 11 bases. Trimming at V came to 2 bases and at J to 3 bases, leaving 11 bases not matched to a gene. In germline, CDR1 is MGHRA, CDR2 YSYEKL. The CDR3 sequence is 18 residues long. DNA of the CDR3: TGCGCCAGCAGCCAACATATCCTCCCGGGACTAGCGGAAGAGACCCAGTACTTC. Translating it yields CASSQHILPGLAEETQYF.

The chain links TRBV9 to TRBJ1-1; D is unclear. Trimming pared 0 bases from V and 0 bases from J, leaving 6 bases between. The CDR3 is made up of 14 amino acids. CDR1 and CDR2 from the germline V gene are SGDLS and YYNGEE. The CDR3: CASSVDSMNTEAFF. The CDR3 DNA reads as TGTGCCAGCAGCGTAGACAGCATGAACACTGAAGCTTTCTTT.

The chain carries TRBV6-5 and TRBJ1-6; no reliable D call. From germline, CDR1 is MNHEY and CDR2 SVGAGI. The CDR3 covers 13 residues. V lost 2 bases and J lost 7, with 6 bases in between. The CDR3 reads CASSYEQNSPLHF. Written as DNA, the CDR3 is TGTGCCAGCAGTTACGAACAAAATTCACCCCTCCACTTT.

The chain has TRBV5-1 and TRBJ2-3; 7 nucleotides line up with TRBD1. Germline V gene sequence: CDR1 SGHRS, CDR2 YFSETQ. The CDR3 contains 13 residues. V lost 4 bases and J lost 1; bases outside the gene matches: 0. CDR3 residues: CASSGQGTDTQYF. The CDR3 DNA reads as TGCGCCAGCAGCGGACAGGGCACAGATACGCAGTATTTT.

This rearrangement joins TRBV6-1 to TRBJ1-1, with D possibly TRBD1 on 6 matching bases. This CDR3 spans 16 amino acids. CDR1 is MNHNS and CDR2 is SASEGT in the germline V gene. V lost 3 bases, J lost 0 bases, and 14 bases lay in between. As DNA, the CDR3 is TGTGCCAGCAGTGATGGGGGCAGGCTCATGAACACTGAAGCTTTCTTT. Its protein is CASSDGGRLMNTEAFF.

V gene TRBV6-1 combines with J gene TRBJ2-1; 11 bases map to TRBD2. The germline V gene encodes CDR1 MNHNS and CDR2 SASEGT. The CDR3 has 16 amino acids. The V and J ends lost 3 bases and 2 bases, in that order; junction bases with no gene match: 3. The CDR3 sequence: CASSEGSGRAYNEQFF. The DNA of the CDR3 is TGTGCCAGCAGTGAGGGTAGCGGGAGGGCCTACAATGAGCAGTTCTTC.

The chain recombines TRBV4-1 with TRBJ1-2, with D possibly TRBD1 on 5 matching bases. The CDR3 covers 16 residues. CDR1 MGHRA and CDR2 YSYEKL come from the germline V gene. With 3 bases removed from V and 7 bases from J, the gap between germline ends came to 21 bases. The CDR3 loop reads CASSHREGQFEVGYTF. The CDR3 nucleotides are TGCGCCAGCAGCCACAGGGAGGGCCAGTTTGAGGTTGGCTACACCTTC.

The chain links TRBV4-1 to TRBJ2-1, with D possibly being TRBD1 (5 bases). Trimming took 6 bases from V and 9 from J, leaving 15 bases between them. Germline CDR1 MGHRA, CDR2 YSYEKL. The length of the CDR3 is 13 residues. CDR3 bases: TGCGCCAGCAGTCGTTTGGGGCCCGGTGAGCAGTTCTTC. Translating it yields CASSRLGPGEQFF.

Only one count was recorded for this clone. The chain joins TRBV14 to TRBJ2-5, with 9 nucleotides matching TRBD2. This CDR3 is 17 amino acids long. Germline V gives CDR1 SGHDN, CDR2 FVKESK. V was pared by 0 bases and J by 2 bases, with 7 bases of the junction left unmatched. The CDR3 loop is CASSQEGLAGPQETQYF. The CDR3 DNA is TGTGCCAGCAGCCAAGAGGGGCTAGCGGGACCTCAAGAGACCCAGTACTTC.

The chain links TRBV2 to TRBJ2-1; 12 nucleotides match TRBD2. V shed 5 bases, J shed 6 bases, and the junction held 8 bases outside the gene matches. Germline CDR1 SNHLY, CDR2 FYNNEI. The length of the CDR3 is 16 residues. This CDR3 is CASSLLAGGRSNEQFF. The CDR3 DNA reads as TGTGCCAGCAGTCTACTAGCGGGGGGCCGAAGCAATGAGCAGTTCTTC.

J is TRBJ2-6 and V is TRBV7-9; 10 bases line up with TRBD1. The CDR3 sequence is 18 residues long. The germline V gene encodes CDR1 SEHNR and CDR2 FQNEAQ (reference sequence). Trimming removed 0 bases from V and 3 bases from J; junction bases left unmatched: 5. Here the CDR3 reads CASSLAGQGVGGANVLTF. The CDR3 DNA follows: TGTGCCAGCAGCTTAGCTGGACAGGGGGTAGGTGGGGCCAACGTCCTGACTTTC.

The CDR3 here is CASSAYNYEQYF. For the CDR3, the DNA is TGTGCCAGCAGTGCCTATAACTACGAGCAGTACTTC. The J gene is TRBJ2-7, the V gene TRBV6-1, with D unclear. Germline V CDR1 and CDR2: MNHNS, SASEGT. CDR3 length: 12 amino acids. Trimming cost V 4 bases and J 3 bases, with 7 bases left between them.

V gene TRBV7-3 combines with J gene TRBJ2-1, with 10 bases identical to TRBD2. Germline CDR1 reads SGHTA; CDR2 reads FQGTGA. This CDR3 has 15 amino acids. J gave up 0 bases and V 5 bases, and 1 base lay outside the gene matches. The CDR3 nucleotides are TGTGCCAGCAGCCCTAGCGGGAGCTCCTACAATGAGCAGTTCTTC. It specifies CASSPSGSSYNEQFF.

This chain's CDR3 is CASSLDGLAFYEQYF. CDR3 DNA: TGTGCCAGCAGCTTAGATGGACTAGCCTTCTACGAGCAGTACTTC. This chain uses TRBV7-2 with TRBJ2-7, with 8 bases fitting TRBD2. The CDR3 runs 15 residues. Trimming removed 1 base from V and 3 bases from J; junction bases left unmatched: 5. Germline values: CDR1 SGHTA, CDR2 FQGNSA.

V gene TRBV5-1 combines with J gene TRBJ2-7, with D perhaps TRBD2 (5 bases). The germline gives CDR1 SGHRS, CDR2 YFSETQ. The CDR3 sequence is 16 residues long. Trimming took off 2 bases at V and 3 bases at J, with 18 bases between the two ends. The CDR3 DNA reads TGCGCCAGCAGCTTAACCGCTAGCTCTAGACACTACGAGCAGTACTTC. It encodes CASSLTASSRHYEQYF.

The chain carries TRBV6-5 and TRBJ2-5, with 8 bases aligning to TRBD2. The junction had 1 base not matched to a gene; V was cut back by 0 bases and J by 4 bases. The CDR3 is made up of 14 amino acids. CDR1 and CDR2 from the germline V gene are MNHEY and SVGAGI. The CDR3 DNA reads TGTGCCAGCAGTTACTCGGCGGGAGGAGAGACCCAGTACTTC. Its translation is CASSYSAGGETQYF.

This clone came up a few times. The chain recombines TRBV5-1 with TRBJ2-1; 10 bases line up with TRBD1. This CDR3 has 14 amino acids. Germline trimming cut 7 bases from V and 7 bases from J; bases unmatched to any gene: 8. Germline loops: CDR1 SGHRS, CDR2 YFSETQ. The CDR3, as DNA: TGCGCCAGCGGTCGCGGACAGGGGGGGAATGAGCAGTTCTTC. Translation gives CASGRGQGGNEQFF.

The chain uses TRBV6-5 and TRBJ1-6; possibly TRBD1 for D (6 bases). The CDR3 contains 15 residues. V was clipped by 5 bases and J by 4 bases, with 12 bases between them. Looked up from germline, CDR1 is MNHEY and CDR2 is SVGAGI. CDR3 DNA: TGTGCCAGCAGTCGGGAACAGGGTTATAATTCACCCCTCCACTTT. Its translation is CASSREQGYNSPLHF.

The chain uses TRBV12-2 and TRBJ2-2; whether TRBD1, the table's D call, matches the DNA was not checked. TRBV12-2 is a documented pseudogene. The CDR3 runs to 19 residues. This CDR3 is CASRFRPGQGASNTGELFF. The CDR3 DNA reads as TGTGCAAGTCGCTTCAGACCCGGACAGGGGGCTTCGAACACCGGGGAGCTGTTTTTT.

The V call is TRBV9, the J call TRBJ2-3; D is perhaps TRBD1 (5 bases). V lost 1 base, J lost 5 bases, and 8 bases lay in between. Germline values: CDR1 SGDLS, CDR2 YYNGEE. The CDR3 sequence is 13 residues long. Here the CDR3 DNA reads TGTGCCAGCAGCGTACAGGACAAAGATACGCAGTATTTT. It codes for CASSVQDKDTQYF.

This chain uses TRBV6-5 with TRBJ1-2; 7 bases line up with TRBD1. Germline values: CDR1 MNHEY, CDR2 SVGAGI. With V trimmed by 4 bases and J by 5 bases, 7 bases remained unmatched. CDR3 size: 14 residues. The CDR3: CASSSDRRWYGYTF. CDR3 DNA sequence: TGTGCCAGCAGTTCGGACAGGAGGTGGTATGGCTACACCTTC.

As regards this clone: Relative to the germline gene, one junction end is altered; a read error may explain this. Other DNA sequences from this sample encode an identical CDR3 as well. This chain uses TRBV15 with TRBJ1-5; 7 positions agree with TRBD1. CDR1 LNHNV and CDR2 YYDKDF come from the germline V gene (reference sequence). The CDR3 extends over 16 amino acids. The CDR3 sequence is CATSTQTGVLYQPQHF. CDR3 bases: TGCGCCACCAGCACTCAAACAGGGGTACTTTATCAGCCCCAGCATTTT.

In its sample, this clone was seen a few times. This rearrangement joins TRBV7-9 to TRBJ1-6; 7 positions agree with TRBD1. The CDR3 covers 17 residues. Germline assignment: CDR1 SEHNR and CDR2 FQNEAQ (reference sequence). The trim removed 5 bases at V and 0 bases at J, leaving 7 bases unmatched. The CDR3 DNA reads as TGTGCCAGCAGCCCACAGGGGTTAGTCTCCTATAATTCACCCCTCCACTTT. Its protein is CASSPQGLVSYNSPLHF. Full variable domain (rest looked up from reference TRBV7-9 and TRBJ1-6): DTGVSQNPRHKITKRGQNVTFRCDPISEHNRLYWYRQTLGQGPEFLTYFQNEAQLEKSRLLSDRFSAERPKGSFSTLEIQRTEQGDSAMYLCASSPQGLVSYNSPLHFGNGTRLTVT.

There are a few counts of this clone. V gene TRBV9 combines with J gene TRBJ2-5; TRBD2 might be the D (6 bases). Germline assignment: CDR1 SGDLS and CDR2 YYNGEE. The CDR3 runs to 15 residues. Trimming took off 4 bases at V and 5 bases at J, with 18 bases between the two ends. CDR3 in DNA: TGTGCCAGCAGCTTTCGGGAGCGGCGTAGGGAGACCCAGTACTTC. Encoded protein: CASSFRERRRETQYF.

CDR3 loop: CASSNGAGGISYGYTF. The CDR3 DNA reads TGTGCCAGCAGCAATGGGGCAGGGGGCATTAGCTATGGCTACACCTTC. This chain joins TRBV27 and TRBJ1-2, with TRBD1 matching over 8 bases. Germline assignment: CDR1 MNHEY and CDR2 SMNVEV (reference sequence). V lost 6 bases, J lost 4 bases, and 13 bases stayed unmatched. CDR3 length: 16 residues.

The chain has TRBV2 and TRBJ2-1, with 14 bases aligning to TRBD2. V trimming: 6 bases; J trimming: 7 bases; junction bases outside the gene matches: 11. The CDR3 contains 17 residues. Germline CDR1 reads SNHLY; CDR2 reads FYNNEI. This chain's CDR3 is CASSMTSGRAGGNEQFF. CDR3 DNA sequence: TGTGCCAGCAGCATGACTAGCGGGAGGGCCGGGGGGAATGAGCAGTTCTTC.